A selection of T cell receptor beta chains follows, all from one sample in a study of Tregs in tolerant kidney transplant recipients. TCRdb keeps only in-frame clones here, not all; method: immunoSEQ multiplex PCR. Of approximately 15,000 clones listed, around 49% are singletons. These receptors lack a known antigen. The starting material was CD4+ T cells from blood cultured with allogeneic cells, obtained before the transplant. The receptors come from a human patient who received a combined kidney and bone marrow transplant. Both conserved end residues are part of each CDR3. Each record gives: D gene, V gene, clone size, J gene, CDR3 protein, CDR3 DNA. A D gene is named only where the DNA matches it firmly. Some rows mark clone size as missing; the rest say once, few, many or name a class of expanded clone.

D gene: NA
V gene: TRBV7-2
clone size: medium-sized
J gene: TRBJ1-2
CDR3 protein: CASNLLTGANYGYTF
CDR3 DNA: TGTGCCAGCAACCTTCTAACGGGAGCTAACTATGGCTACACCTTC

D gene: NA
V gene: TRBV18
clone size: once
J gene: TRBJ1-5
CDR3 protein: CASAPGMAQPQHF
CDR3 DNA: TGTGCCAGTGCCCCGGGGATGGCTCAGCCCCAGCATTTT

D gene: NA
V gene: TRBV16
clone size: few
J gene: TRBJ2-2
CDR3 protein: CASSPGANTGELFF
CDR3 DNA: TGTGCCAGCAGCCCAGGGGCAAACACCGGGGAGCTGTTTTTT

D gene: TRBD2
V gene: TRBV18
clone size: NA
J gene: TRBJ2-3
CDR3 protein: CASSPRPGTSADTQYF
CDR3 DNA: TGTGCCAGCTCACCCCGACCCGGGACTAGCGCAGATACGCAGTATTTT

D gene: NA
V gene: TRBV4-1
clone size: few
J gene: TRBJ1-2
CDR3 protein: CASSQETRWYGYTF
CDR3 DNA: TGCGCCAGCAGCCAAGAGACGAGGTGGTATGGCTACACCTTC

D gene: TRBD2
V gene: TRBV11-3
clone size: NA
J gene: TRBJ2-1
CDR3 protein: CASSLESGSIDEQFF
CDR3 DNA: TGTGCCAGCAGCTTAGAGAGCGGGAGCATCGATGAGCAGTTCTTC

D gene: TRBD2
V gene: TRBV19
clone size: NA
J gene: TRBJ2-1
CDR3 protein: CASSIAGGISNEQFF
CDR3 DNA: TGTGCCAGTAGTATAGCGGGAGGGATTTCCAATGAGCAGTTCTTC

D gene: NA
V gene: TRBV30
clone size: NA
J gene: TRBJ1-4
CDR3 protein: CAGEDEKLFF
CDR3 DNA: TGTGCGGGCGAAGATGAAAAACTGTTTTTT

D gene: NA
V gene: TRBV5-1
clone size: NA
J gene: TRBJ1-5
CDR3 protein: CASSLVAGNQPQHF
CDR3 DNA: TGCGCCAGCAGCTTGGTGGCAGGCAATCAGCCCCAGCATTTT

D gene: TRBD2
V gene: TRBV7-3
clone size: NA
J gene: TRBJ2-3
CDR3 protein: CASSPSTSGIADTQYF
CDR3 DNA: TGTGCCAGCAGCCCGTCGACTAGCGGGATAGCCGATACGCAGTATTTT

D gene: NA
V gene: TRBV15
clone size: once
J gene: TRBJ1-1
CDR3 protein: CATSRRAAVNTEAFF
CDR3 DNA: TGTGCCACCAGCAGACGTGCGGCGGTGAACACTGAAGCTTTCTTT

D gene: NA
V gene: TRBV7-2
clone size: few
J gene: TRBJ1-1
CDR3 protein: CASSRDRNEAFF
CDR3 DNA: TGTGCCAGCAGCCGCGACAGAAATGAAGCTTTCTTT

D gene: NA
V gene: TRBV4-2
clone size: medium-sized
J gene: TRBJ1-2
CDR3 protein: CASSQDIDLGGYTF
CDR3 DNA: TGTGCCAGCAGCCAAGATATTGACTTAGGAGGCTACACCTTC

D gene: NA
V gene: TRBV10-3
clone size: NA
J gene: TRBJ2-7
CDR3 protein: CAITQNGGPYEQYF
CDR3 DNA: TGTGCCATCACTCAAAACGGCGGTCCCTACGAGCAGTACTTC

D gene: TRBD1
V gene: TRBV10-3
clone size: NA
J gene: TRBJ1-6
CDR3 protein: CAISESGQQNSPLHF
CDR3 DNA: TGTGCCATCAGTGAGTCGGGACAGCAAAATTCCCCCCTCCACTTT

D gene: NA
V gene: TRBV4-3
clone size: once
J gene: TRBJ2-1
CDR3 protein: CASSQDLASMEQFF
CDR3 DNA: TGCGCCAGCAGCCAAGACTTGGCTAGCATGGAGCAGTTCTTC

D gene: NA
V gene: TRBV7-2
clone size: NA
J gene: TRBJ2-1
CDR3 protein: CASSLSPGYNEQFF
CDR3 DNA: TGTGCCAGCAGCTTATCTCCAGGCTACAATGAGCAGTTCTTC

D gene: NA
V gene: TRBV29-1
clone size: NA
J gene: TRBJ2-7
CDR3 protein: CSVLAGREQYF
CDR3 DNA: TGCAGCGTCCTGGCTGGCCGCGAGCAGTACTTC

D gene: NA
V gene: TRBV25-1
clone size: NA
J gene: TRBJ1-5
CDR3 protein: CASSVPTVSNQPQHF
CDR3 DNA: TGTGCCAGTAGTGTACCGACAGTGAGCAATCAGCCCCAGCATTTT

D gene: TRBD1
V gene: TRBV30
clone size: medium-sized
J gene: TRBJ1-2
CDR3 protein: CASDRGYGYTF
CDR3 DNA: TGTGCCTCCGACAGGGGCTATGGCTACACCTTC

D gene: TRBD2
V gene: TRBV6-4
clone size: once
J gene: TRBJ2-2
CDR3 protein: CASSFSGGNTGELFF
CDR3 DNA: TGTGCCAGCAGTTTCTCGGGAGGGAACACCGGGGAGCTGTTTTTT

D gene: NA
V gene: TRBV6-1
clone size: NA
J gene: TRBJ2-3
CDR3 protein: CASVWGLPNTDTQYF
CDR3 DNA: TGTGCCAGCGTTTGGGGACTCCCGAACACAGATACGCAGTATTTT

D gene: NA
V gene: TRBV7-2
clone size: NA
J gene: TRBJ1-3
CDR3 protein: CASSEEGSGNTIYF
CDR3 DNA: TGTGCCAGCAGCGAGGAGGGGTCTGGAAACACCATATATTTT

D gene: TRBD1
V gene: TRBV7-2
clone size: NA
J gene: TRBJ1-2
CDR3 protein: CASSFRTGANYGYTF
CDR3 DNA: TGTGCCAGCAGCTTCCGGACAGGAGCTAACTATGGCTACACCTTC

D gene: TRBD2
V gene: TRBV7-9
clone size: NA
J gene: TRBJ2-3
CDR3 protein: CASSYGTSGGLDTQYF
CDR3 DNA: TGTGCCAGCAGCTACGGGACTAGCGGGGGGTTAGATACGCAGTATTTT

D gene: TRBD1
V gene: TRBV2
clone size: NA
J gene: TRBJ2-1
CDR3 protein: CASTLVQGLGSNGYNEQFF
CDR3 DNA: TGTGCCAGCACCCTTGTACAGGGGCTGGGATCAAACGGGTACAATGAGCAGTTCTTC

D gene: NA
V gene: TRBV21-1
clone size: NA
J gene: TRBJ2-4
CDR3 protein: CASSKARQLAKNIQYF
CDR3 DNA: TGTGCCAGCAGCAAAGCACGACAGCTAGCCAAAAACATTCAGTACTTC

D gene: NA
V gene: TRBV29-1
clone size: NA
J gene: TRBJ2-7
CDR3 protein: CSVRGWTGYEQYF
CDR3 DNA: TGCAGCGTTAGGGGATGGACGGGCTACGAGCAGTACTTC

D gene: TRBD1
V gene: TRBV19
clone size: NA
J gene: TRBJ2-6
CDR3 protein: CASSRAGTGGGGANVLTF
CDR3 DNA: TGTGCCAGTAGTCGCGCCGGGACAGGGGGTGGTGGGGCCAACGTCCTGACTTTC

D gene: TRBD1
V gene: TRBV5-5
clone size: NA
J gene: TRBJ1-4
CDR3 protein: CASSSPKQGTTNEKLFF
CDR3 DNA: TGTGCCAGCAGCTCTCCGAAACAGGGGACAACTAATGAAAAACTGTTTTTT

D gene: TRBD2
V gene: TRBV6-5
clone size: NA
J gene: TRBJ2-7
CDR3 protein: CASSSGLPYEQYF
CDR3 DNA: TGTGCCAGCAGTTCGGGACTACCCTACGAGCAGTACTTC

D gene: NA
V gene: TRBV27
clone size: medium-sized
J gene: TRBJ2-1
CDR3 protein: CASASTGSYNEQFF
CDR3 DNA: TGTGCCAGCGCCTCGACTGGGTCCTACAATGAGCAGTTCTTC

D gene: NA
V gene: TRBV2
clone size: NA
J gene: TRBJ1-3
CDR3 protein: CASSVRGLDTIYF
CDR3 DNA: TGTGCCAGCAGTGTCCGAGGGCTTGACACCATATATTTT

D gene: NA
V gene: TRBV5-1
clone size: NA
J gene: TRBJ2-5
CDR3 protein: CASSPRQHSKETQYF
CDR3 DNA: TGCGCCAGCAGCCCAAGACAGCATTCGAAAGAGACCCAGTACTTC

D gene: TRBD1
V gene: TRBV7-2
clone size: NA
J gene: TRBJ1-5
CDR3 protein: CASSFTGEQPQHF
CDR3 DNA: TGTGCCAGCAGCTTCACAGGGGAGCAGCCCCAGCATTTT

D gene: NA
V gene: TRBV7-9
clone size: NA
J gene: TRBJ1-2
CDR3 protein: CASSLGRVGGYTF
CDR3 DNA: TGTGCCAGCAGCTTGGGCAGGGTCGGTGGCTACACCTTC

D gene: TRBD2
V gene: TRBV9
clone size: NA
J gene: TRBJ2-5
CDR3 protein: CASSPGVVAGGWIAQYF
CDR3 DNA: TGTGCCAGCAGCCCTGGCGTAGTAGCGGGGGGTTGGATCGCCCAGTACTTC

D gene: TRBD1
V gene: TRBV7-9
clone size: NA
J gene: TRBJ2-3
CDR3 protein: CASSIHGQGSDTQYF
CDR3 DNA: TGTGCCAGCAGCATCCACGGACAGGGGTCAGATACGCAGTATTTT

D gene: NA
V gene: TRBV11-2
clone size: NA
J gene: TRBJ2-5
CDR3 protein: CASSLDGHHQETQYF
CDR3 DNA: TGTGCCAGCAGCTTAGACGGACACCACCAAGAGACCCAGTACTTC

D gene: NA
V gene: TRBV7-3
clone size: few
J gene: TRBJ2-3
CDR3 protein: CASSPGTSTDTQYF
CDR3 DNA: TGTGCCAGCAGCCCCGGGACAAGCACAGATACGCAGTATTTT

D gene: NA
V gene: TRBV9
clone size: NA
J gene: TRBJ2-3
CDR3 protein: CASSNGQGDTQYF
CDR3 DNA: TGTGCCAGCAGCAATGGGCAAGGAGATACGCAGTATTTT

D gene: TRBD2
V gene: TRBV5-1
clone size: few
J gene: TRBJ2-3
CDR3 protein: CASSLPTSGGSTDTQYF
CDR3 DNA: TGCGCCAGCAGCCTCCCGACTAGCGGGGGCAGCACAGATACGCAGTATTTT

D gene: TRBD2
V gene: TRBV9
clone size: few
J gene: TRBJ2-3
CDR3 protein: CASSVVDSGGGADTQYF
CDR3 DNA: TGTGCCAGCAGCGTAGTGGATAGCGGGGGAGGAGCAGATACGCAGTATTTT

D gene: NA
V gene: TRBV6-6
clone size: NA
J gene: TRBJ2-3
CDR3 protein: CASSYSREADTQYF
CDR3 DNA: TGTGCCAGCAGTTACTCCAGGGAGGCAGATACGCAGTATTTT

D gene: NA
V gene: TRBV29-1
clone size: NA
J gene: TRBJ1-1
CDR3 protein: CSADAAGRITEAFF
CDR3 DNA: TGCAGCGCCGATGCGGCAGGGAGGATCACTGAAGCTTTCTTT

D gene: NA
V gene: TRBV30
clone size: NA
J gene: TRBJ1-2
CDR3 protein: CAWSVGGGYTF
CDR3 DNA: TGTGCCTGGAGTGTGGGGGGTGGCTACACCTTC

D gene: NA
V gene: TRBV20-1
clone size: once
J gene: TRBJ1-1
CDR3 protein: CSARLNTEAFF
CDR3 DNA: TGCAGTGCTAGGCTAAACACTGAAGCTTTCTTT

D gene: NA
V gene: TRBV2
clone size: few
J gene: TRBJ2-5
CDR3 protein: CASSLSPVETQYF
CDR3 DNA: TGTGCCAGCAGCTTATCCCCTGTCGAGACCCAGTACTTC

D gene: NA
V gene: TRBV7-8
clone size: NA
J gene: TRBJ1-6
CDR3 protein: CASSLRGYNSPLHF
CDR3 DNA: TGTGCCAGCAGCTTAAGGGGATATAATTCACCCCTCCACTTT

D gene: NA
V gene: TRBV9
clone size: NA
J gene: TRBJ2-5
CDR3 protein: CASSVFSVGETQYF
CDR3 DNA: TGTGCCAGCAGCGTATTTTCGGTCGGAGAGACCCAGTACTTC